This T cell receptor (beta chain) was documented in a study of T cell repertoires in cytomegalovirus infection. Study-level information: Public TCR beta signatures marked donors with CMV infection and the matching HLA. Study-wide findings and caveats: HLA-C-restricted CMV clonotypes gave the most frequent clonotype in two of eight donors. Public TCR beta family frequency separated CMV-and-HLA carriers, including in an independent cohort.

From the reads, TCRdb called clonotypes with MiXCR, one entry per CDR3 protein. There are hundreds of thousands of distinct CDR3 sequences in the sample; about 28% occur only once, and over 15% lies in the top ten. CDR3 length equals 14 residues. V was cut by 2 bases and J by 0 bases, with 7 bases left in between. In germline, CDR1 is MNHEY, CDR2 SVGEGT. There are a few counts of this clonotype. Its antigen is currently unknown. This sequence joins TRBV6-2 or TRBV6-3 and TRBJ1-2; D may be TRBD1 (6 bases). The sample was cultured PBMCs, taken from culture after CMV antigen stimulation. This clonotype originated in a human donor in good health (CMV status not recorded). Some clones in this sample may be carry-over from other donors' samples. CDR3 protein: CASSYEGANYGYTF. The CDR3 DNA reads as TGTGCCAGCAGTTACGAGGGGGCTAACTATGGCTACACCTTC.